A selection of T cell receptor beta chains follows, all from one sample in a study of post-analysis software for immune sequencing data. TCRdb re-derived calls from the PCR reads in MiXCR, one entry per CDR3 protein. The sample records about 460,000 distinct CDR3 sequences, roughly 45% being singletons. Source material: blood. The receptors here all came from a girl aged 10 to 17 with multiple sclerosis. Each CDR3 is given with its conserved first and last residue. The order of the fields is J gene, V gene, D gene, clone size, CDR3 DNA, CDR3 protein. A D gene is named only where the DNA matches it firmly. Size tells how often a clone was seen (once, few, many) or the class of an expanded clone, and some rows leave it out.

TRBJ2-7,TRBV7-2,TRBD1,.,TGTGCCAGCAGCTGGTGGACAGGGGGCTCCTACGAGCAGTACTTC,CASSWWTGGSYEQYF
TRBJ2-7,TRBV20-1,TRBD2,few,TGCAGTGCTAGGAACCCATCGGGGGGACTCATCTCCTACGAGCAGTACTTC,CSARNPSGGLISYEQYF
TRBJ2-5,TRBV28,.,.,TGTGCCAGCAGACCCCGGGGACGGCACGAGACCCAGTACTTC,CASRPRGRHETQYF
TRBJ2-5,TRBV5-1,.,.,TGCGCCAGCAGCCTCCTGAGCGAGCAGACCCAGTACTTC,CASSLLSEQTQYF
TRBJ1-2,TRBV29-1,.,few,TGCAGCGCAAGAGGGGGTGTAGACTATGGCTACACCTTC,CSARGGVDYGYTF
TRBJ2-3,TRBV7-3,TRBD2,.,TGTGCCAGCAGCTCGGGACTAGCGGGAGCACCAGATACGCAGTATTTT,CASSSGLAGAPDTQYF
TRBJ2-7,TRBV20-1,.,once,TGCAGTGCTCCCCAGGCTACCTACGAGCAGTACTTC,CSAPQATYEQYF
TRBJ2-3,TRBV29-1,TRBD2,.,TGCAGCGTTGAAGATCGGGGCGGGAGCACAGGTACGCAGTATTTT,CSVEDRGGSTGTQYF
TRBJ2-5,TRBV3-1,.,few,TGTGCCAGCAGCCAAGGATTGGAGACCCAGTACTTC,CASSQGLETQYF
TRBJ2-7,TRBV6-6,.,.,TGTGCCAGCAGTTCGGATACTAGCCGGGCGTCCTACGAGCAGTACTTC,CASSSDTSRASYEQYF
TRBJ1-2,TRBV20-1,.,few,TGCAGTGCTAGAGGGGCTACCTATGGCTACACCTTC,CSARGATYGYTF
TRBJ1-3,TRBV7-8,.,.,TGTGCCAGCAGCTTGGGTCCCGGTGGAAACACCATATATTTT,CASSLGPGGNTIYF
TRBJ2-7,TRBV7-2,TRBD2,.,TGTGCCAGCAGTGCCGGTCCGGGACTAGCGGGTGCCGAGCAGTACTTC,CASSAGPGLAGAEQYF
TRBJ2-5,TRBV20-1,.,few,TGCAGTGGAGGTACGGGGCTGGAGACCCAGTACTTC,CSGGTGLETQYF
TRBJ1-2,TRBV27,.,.,TGTGCCAGCAGTTCTGAACACCGGCGGCATGGCTACACCTTC,CASSSEHRRHGYTF
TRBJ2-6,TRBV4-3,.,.,TGCGCCAGCAGCCGAGGACGGGGTGCTGGGGCCAACGTCCTGACTTTC,CASSRGRGAGANVLTF
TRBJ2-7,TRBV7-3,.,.,TGTGCCAGCAGCGCGGGACCGGCCCACGGGCAGTACTTC,CASSAGPAHGQYF
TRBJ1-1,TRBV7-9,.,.,TGTGCCAGCAGCCCGACCTTGGCTGGAGCTTTCTTT,CASSPTLAGAFF
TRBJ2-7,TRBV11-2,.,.,TGTGCCAGCAGCTTAGTCCCGGAGTCGCCGGCACTCACCTACGAGCAGTACTTC,CASSLVPESPALTYEQYF
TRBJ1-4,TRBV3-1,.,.,TGTGCCAGCAGTCAAGATGATGGGGAAAAACTGTTTTTT,CASSQDDGEKLFF
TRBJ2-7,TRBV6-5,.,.,TGTGCCAGCAGTTACTCGAGGGGACGGACAACCTACGAGCAGTACTTC,CASSYSRGRTTYEQYF
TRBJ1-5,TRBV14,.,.,TGTGCCAGCAGCCGCCGGTCCCACAATCAGCCCCAGCATTTT,CASSRRSHNQPQHF
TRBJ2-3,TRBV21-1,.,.,TGTGCCAGCAGCAAAGGGGAAGCAGAAGATACGCAGTATTTT,CASSKGEAEDTQYF
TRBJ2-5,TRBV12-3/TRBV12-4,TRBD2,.,TGTGCCAGCAGTTTAGGGGTTAGCGGGAACGCTTTCGGGCTAGAGACCCAGTACTTC,CASSLGVSGNAFGLETQYF
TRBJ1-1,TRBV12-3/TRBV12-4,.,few,TGTGCCAGCAGTTTAACCGGGGGCGGGAACACTGAAGCTTTCTTT,CASSLTGGGNTEAFF
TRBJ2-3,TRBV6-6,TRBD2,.,TGTGCCATCGGACTAGCGGAAGATACGCAGTATTTT,CAIGLAEDTQYF